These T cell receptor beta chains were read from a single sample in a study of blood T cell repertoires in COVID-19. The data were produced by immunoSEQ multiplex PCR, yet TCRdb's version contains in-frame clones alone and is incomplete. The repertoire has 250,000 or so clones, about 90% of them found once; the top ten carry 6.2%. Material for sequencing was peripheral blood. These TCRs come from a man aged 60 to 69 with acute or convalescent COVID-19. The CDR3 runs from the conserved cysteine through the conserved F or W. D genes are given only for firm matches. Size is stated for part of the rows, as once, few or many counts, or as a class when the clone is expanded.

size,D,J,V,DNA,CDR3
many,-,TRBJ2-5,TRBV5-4,TGTGCCAGCAGCTCATGGGACAGCGGCGGGGAAGAGACCCAGTACTTC,CASSSWDSGGEETQYF
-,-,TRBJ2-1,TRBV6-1,TGTGCCAGCAGTGAAGTGGGACTTCAGTTCTTC,CASSEVGLQFF
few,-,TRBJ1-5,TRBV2,TGTGCCAGCAGTTCCACTCACAATCAGCCCCAGCATTTT,CASSSTHNQPQHF
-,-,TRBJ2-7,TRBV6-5,TGTGCCAGCAGTCCACAGGGATCCTACGAGCAGTACTTC,CASSPQGSYEQYF
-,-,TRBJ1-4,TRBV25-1,TGTGCCAGCAGAGAGGACTTGGGGAGTGAAAAACTGTTTTTT,CASREDLGSEKLFF
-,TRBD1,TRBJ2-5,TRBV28,TGTGCCAGCAGTTTACCTCCGACAGGGGGCGGTAAGGAGACCCAGTACTTC,CASSLPPTGGGKETQYF
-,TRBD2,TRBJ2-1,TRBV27,TGTGCCAGCAGCCGGCGGAGCGGGAGGGCCTGGAATGAGCAGTTCTTC,CASSRRSGRAWNEQFF
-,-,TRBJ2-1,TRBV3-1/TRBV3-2,TGTGCCAGCAGCCACGAACTAGCTAGCTCCTACAATGAGCAGTTCTTC,CASSHELASSYNEQFF
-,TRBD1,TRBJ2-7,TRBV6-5,TGTGCCACCCAAGACAGGGGGTCTACCTACGAGCAGTACTTC,CATQDRGSTYEQYF
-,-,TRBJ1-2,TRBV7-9,TGTGCCAGCAGCTCGGACAGAGAGTTCTATGGCTACACCTTC,CASSSDREFYGYTF
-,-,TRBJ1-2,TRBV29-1,TGCAGCGTTGAAGAGGGAGGGTATGGCTACACCTTC,CSVEEGGYGYTF
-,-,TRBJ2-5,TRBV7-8,TGTGCCAGCAGCTTAGCCAGGGCCGGAGAGACCCAGTACTTC,CASSLARAGETQYF
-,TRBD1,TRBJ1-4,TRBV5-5,TGTGCCAGCAGCTCTCCGACAGGGGGGCATGAAAAACTGTTTTTT,CASSSPTGGHEKLFF
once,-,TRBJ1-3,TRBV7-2,TGTGCCAGCAGCTTGGGCAGCGGAAACACCATATATTTT,CASSLGSGNTIYF